This TCR beta chain stems from a study of T cells in Graves' hyperthyroidism and ophthalmopathy. Study-wide findings and caveats: Within blood appeared most thyroid clonotypes that had expanded above 0.001.

This clonotype was found many times. What it binds is not known. Amplified TCR beta CDR3 regions came from RNA transcripts. The primer set for the first-round RT-PCR of the TCR CDR3 was HTBI. TCRdb independently ran MiXCR on the multiplex PCR reads; one entry per CDR3 protein. The sample contains 650,000 to 750,000 distinct CDR3 sequences, approximately 15% of which appear only once. CDR1 MDHEN and CDR2 SYDVKM come from the germline V gene. This CDR3 spans 11 amino acids. Trimming at V came to 8 bases and at J to 8 bases, leaving 5 bases not matched to a gene. Aged 18 to 65, the patients had hyperthyroidism that was newly diagnosed and had lasted under 2 months. PBMCs were derived from approximately 10 ml fresh peripheral blood.

The V and J genes are TRBV28 and TRBJ1-1; 7 positions match TRBD1. The sequence derives from a woman younger than 30 with Graves' hyperthyroidism. Sequenced material: blood. The CDR3 region has the DNA TGTGCCAGCGGATTGGACAGGGAAGCTTTCTTT. Residues: CASGLDREAFF.